Listed below are T cell receptor beta chains from one sample, sequenced in a study of blood T cell repertoires in COVID-19. Data came from immunoSEQ multiplex PCR; TCRdb stores just in-frame clones and leaves some out. The profile shows about 35,000 clones, 85% to 90% of them singletons. Sequencing was performed on peripheral blood. These TCRs come from a man in his 60s with active or convalescent COVID-19. Each CDR3 is given with its conserved first and last residue. Fields, in order: J gene, D gene, V gene, clone size, CDR3 protein, CDR3 DNA. The D gene is left open where the match is weak. Clone size is given for some rows only: seen once, a few or many times, or a class if the clone is expanded.

>TRBJ1-1|TRBD1|TRBV19|-
CASSAGQGTEAFF
TGTGCCAGTAGTGCGGGACAGGGGACTGAAGCTTTCTTT
>TRBJ2-1|TRBD2|TRBV5-1|-
CASSFTSGRAIEQFF
TGCGCCAGCAGCTTTACTAGCGGGAGGGCCATTGAGCAGTTCTTC
>TRBJ2-3|TRBD1|TRBV30|once
CAWSGDRGGTQYF
TGTGCCTGGAGTGGCGACAGGGGAGGTACGCAGTATTTT
>TRBJ1-2|-|TRBV19|few
CASSINQNGYTF
TGTGCCAGTAGTATAAATCAGAACGGCTACACCTTC
>TRBJ1-1|TRBD1|TRBV6-5|-
CASSSQGPTEAFF
TGTGCCAGCAGTTCACAGGGGCCCACTGAAGCTTTCTTT
>TRBJ2-3|TRBD2|TRBV25-1|-
CASSQTSGGTDTQYF
TGTGCCAGCAGCCAAACTAGCGGGGGGACAGATACGCAGTATTTT
>TRBJ2-3|TRBD2|TRBV5-1|-
CASSLHRTSGTTDTQYF
TGCGCCAGCAGCTTGCACCGGACTAGCGGGACCACAGATACGCAGTATTTT
>TRBJ1-3|-|TRBV9|-
CASSPRLSGNTIYF
TGTGCCAGCAGCCCCCGGTTATCTGGAAACACCATATATTTT
>TRBJ1-1|-|TRBV5-6|-
CASSRREWDTEAFF
TGTGCCAGCAGCCGTAGGGAGTGGGACACTGAAGCTTTCTTT
>TRBJ2-5|-|TRBV24-1|few
CATSDLQGQGTETQYF
TGTGCCACCAGTGATTTGCAGGGGCAGGGAACGGAGACCCAGTACTTC
>TRBJ2-5|-|TRBV5-6|-
CASSFPGGGLETQYF
TGTGCCAGCAGCTTCCCGGGAGGGGGCTTGGAGACCCAGTACTTC
>TRBJ2-5|TRBD2|TRBV11-2|-
CASSPGLAEKETQYF
TGTGCCAGCAGCCCAGGACTAGCGGAGAAAGAGACCCAGTACTTC